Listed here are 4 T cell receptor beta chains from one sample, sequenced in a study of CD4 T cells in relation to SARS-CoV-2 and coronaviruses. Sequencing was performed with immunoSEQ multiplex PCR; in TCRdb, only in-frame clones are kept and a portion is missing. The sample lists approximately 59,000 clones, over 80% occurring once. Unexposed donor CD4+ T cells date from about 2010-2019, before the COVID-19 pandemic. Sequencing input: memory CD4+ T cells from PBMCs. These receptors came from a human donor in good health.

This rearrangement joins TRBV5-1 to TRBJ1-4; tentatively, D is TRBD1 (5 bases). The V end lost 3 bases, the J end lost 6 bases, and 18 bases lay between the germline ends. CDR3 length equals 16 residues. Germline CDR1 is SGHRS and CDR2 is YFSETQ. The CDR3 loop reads CASSSRGDGADEKLFF. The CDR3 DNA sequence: TGCGCCAGCAGCTCCCGCGGGGACGGGGCTGATGAAAAACTGTTTTTT.

The CDR3 loop is CASSPIPTSGSGSDTQYF. The CDR3 nucleotides are TGCGCCAGCAGCCCGATACCGACTAGCGGGAGTGGATCAGATACGCAGTATTTT. J is TRBJ2-3 and V is TRBV5-1; 12 bases map to TRBD2. CDR3 length: 18 amino acids. Germline assignment: CDR1 SGHRS and CDR2 YFSETQ. Losses at the gene ends were 4 bases for V and 4 bases for J; bases not matched to a gene: 13.

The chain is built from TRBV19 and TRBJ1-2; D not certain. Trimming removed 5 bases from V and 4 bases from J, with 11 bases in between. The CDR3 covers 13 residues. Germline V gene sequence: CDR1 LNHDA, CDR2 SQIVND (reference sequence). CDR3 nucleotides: TGTGCCAGTAGTCTGACGGGATCCTATGGCTACACCTTC. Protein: CASSLTGSYGYTF.

The CDR3 sequence: CASMYLAGGLTDTQYF. In DNA, the CDR3 is TGTGCCAGCATGTATCTCGCGGGGGGCCTCACAGATACGCAGTATTTT. J is TRBJ2-3 and V is TRBV27, with 8 bases identical to TRBD2. CDR1 is MNHEY, CDR2 SMNVEV, per germline (reference sequence). V lost 7 bases to trimming and J lost 2 bases; unmatched junction nucleotides: 11. This CDR3 comprises 16 residues.